This entry lists 27 T cell receptor beta chains sequenced from one sample in a study of T cells after somatic rescue of genetic block. Generated by immunoSEQ multiplex PCR, the TCRdb table keeps only in-frame clones and is missing some. Among approximately 71,000 clones, roughly 90% were seen once, and the ten largest hold approximately 2.9%. Sequencing used peripheral blood mononuclear cells (PBMCs). These receptors all stem from a man aged 40-55 years.

The genes are TRBV5-4 and TRBJ1-1; tentatively, D is TRBD1 (6 bases). CDR1 and CDR2 (germline): SGHNT, YYREEE (reference sequence). The CDR3 runs 16 residues. V gave up 10 bases and J gave up 5 bases, with 27 bases separating them. The CDR3 protein is CAVQLASPGARTEAFF. The DNA for the CDR3 is TGTGCCGTCCAGCTTGCTTCCCCGGGGGCGAGGACTGAAGCTTTCTTT.

The J gene is TRBJ1-2, the V gene TRBV18; D not resolved. CDR1 is KGHSH and CDR2 is LQKENI in the germline V gene. Trimming left V 2 bases short and J 7 bases short, with 14 bases between. The CDR3 length is 14 residues. CDR3 amino acids: CASSPNPSRTGYTF. The DNA for the CDR3 is TGTGCCAGCTCACCAAATCCTAGCCGCACTGGCTACACCTTC. The variable domain in full, with the rest retrieved from reference TRBV18 and TRBJ1-2, is NAGVMQNPRHLVRRRGQEARLRCSPMKGHSHVYWYRQLPEEGLKFMVYLQKENIIDESGMPKERFSAEFPKEGPSILRIQQVVRGDSAAYFCASSPNPSRTGYTFGSGTRLTVV.

This rearrangement joins TRBV29-1 to TRBJ2-7, with 9 bases matching TRBD1. J was trimmed by 0 bases and V by 6 bases; bases with no gene match: 6. The germline V gene has CDR1 SQVTM and CDR2 ANQGSEA. The CDR3 runs to 14 residues. In DNA form, the CDR3 reads TGCAGCGTGCGGACACAGGGGGCCTCCTACGAGCAGTACTTC. This translates into CSVRTQGASYEQYF.

The chain combines TRBV20-1 with TRBJ2-5; the D is unclear. V lost 7 bases to trimming and J lost 2 bases, with 8 bases between them. Germline V gene sequence: CDR1 DFQATT, CDR2 SNEGSKA (reference sequence). The CDR3 has 11 amino acids. The CDR3 region is CSGEAQETQYF. CDR3 nucleotides: TGCAGTGGAGAAGCGCAAGAGACCCAGTACTTC.

The CDR3 is CASGEWEQFF. The CDR3 nucleotides are TGTGCCTCCGGGGAGTGGGAGCAGTTCTTC. The chain links TRBV30 to TRBJ2-1, with D perhaps matching TRBD2 (5 bases). The V gene's germline CDR1 is GTSNPN and CDR2 SVGIG (reference sequence). The CDR3 runs to 10 residues. V was shortened by 7 bases and J by 10 bases, with 11 bases between the two germline ends.

This clone showed up just once. V gene TRBV29-1 combines with J gene TRBJ2-3, with TRBD2 as a possible D gene (5 bases). The germline V gene encodes CDR1 SQVTM and CDR2 ANQGSEA. Between the trimmed V and J ends, which lost 7 bases and 1 base, there was a span of 12 bases. This CDR3 comprises 13 residues. DNA of the CDR3: TGCAGCGGGACTGCGTACGGCACAGATACGCAGTATTTT. Translated, it gives CSGTAYGTDTQYF.

The CDR3 nucleotides are TGTGCCAGCAGTGGGACAGGGTGGACCGGGGAGCTGTTTTTT. As protein: CASSGTGWTGELFF. The genes are TRBV28 and TRBJ2-2; 9 nucleotides line up with TRBD1. The CDR3 length is 14 residues. Germline-derived CDR1 and CDR2 are MDHEN and SYDVKM. Unmatched junction bases numbered 3, after V lost 5 bases and J lost 5 bases.

The rearrangement joins TRBV5-1 to TRBJ2-2; 10 bases map to TRBD1. The CDR3 length is 15 residues. Germline CDR1 and CDR2: SGHRS and YFSETQ. The V and J ends lost 2 bases and 6 bases, in that order; junction bases with no gene match: 4. The CDR3 sequence is CASSFDRGRSGELFF. The CDR3 nucleotides read TGCGCCAGCAGCTTTGACAGGGGGCGGTCCGGGGAGCTGTTTTTT. The variable domain in full, with the rest retrieved from reference TRBV5-1 and TRBJ2-2, is KAGVTQTPRYLIKTRGQQVTLSCSPISGHRSVSWYQQTPGQGLQFLFEYFSETQRNKGNFPGRFSGRQFSNSRSEMNVSTLELGDSALYLCASSFDRGRSGELFFGEGSRLTVL.

The rearrangement joins TRBV19 to TRBJ1-1; the D gene is possibly TRBD1 (6 bases). The V and J ends lost 8 bases and 12 bases respectively, with 22 bases between them. This CDR3 spans 13 amino acids. Germline lookup yields CDR1 LNHDA and CDR2 SQIVND (reference sequence). The CDR3: CASQTGAGSRPFF. DNA for the CDR3: TGTGCCAGTCAAACGGGGGCAGGCTCGAGACCTTTCTTT.

The CDR3 nucleotides are TGTGCCAGCTCACAAAGGGACAGTGGTGAGCAGTTCTTC. Translation: CASSQRDSGEQFF. This rearrangement joins TRBV18 to TRBJ2-1, with 7 bases aligning to TRBD1. This CDR3 spans 13 amino acids. With V trimmed by 4 bases and J by 9 bases, 6 bases remained unmatched. The germline V gene has CDR1 KGHSH and CDR2 LQKENI.

The chain is built from TRBV19 and TRBJ1-2, with a possible D match to TRBD1 (6 bases). The CDR3 spans 14 residues. In germline, CDR1 is LNHDA, CDR2 SQIVND (reference sequence). Trimming took off 7 bases at V and 4 bases at J, with 16 bases between the two ends. CDR3 sequence (DNA): TGTGCCAGTACCAAGGGGGAACCGGGCTATGGCTACACCTTC. Its protein product is CASTKGEPGYGYTF.

V gene TRBV2 combines with J gene TRBJ1-2; TRBD1 matches 9 bases. The CDR3 has 13 amino acids. With 6 bases clipped from V and 8 bases from J, the junction kept 7 bases outside the gene matches. Germline CDR1 SNHLY, CDR2 FYNNEI. This chain's CDR3 is CASSVTGGSGYTF. The CDR3 DNA is TGTGCCAGCAGCGTAACAGGGGGCAGCGGCTACACCTTC.

The rearrangement joins TRBV6-6 to TRBJ2-6; D is perhaps TRBD1 (6 bases). The V end lost 4 bases, the J end lost 1 base, and 8 bases lay between the germline ends. The CDR3 length is 15 residues. CDR1 and CDR2 from the germline V gene are MNHNY and SVGAGI (reference sequence). The CDR3 DNA follows: TGTGCCAGCAGTTCACAGGGATCTGGGGCCAACGTCCTGACTTTC. Translation: CASSSQGSGANVLTF.

This clone was observed once. The chain joins TRBV25-1 to TRBJ2-1, with 9 bases matching TRBD2. The J segment lost 4 bases and the V segment lost 4 bases, leaving 8 bases of the junction unmatched. Per germline, CDR1 MGHDK and CDR2 SYGVNS. The CDR3 runs 16 residues. The CDR3 protein is CASSARAGGQYNEQFF. CDR3 DNA: TGTGCCAGCAGTGCCAGAGCGGGAGGCCAATACAATGAGCAGTTCTTC.

The rearrangement links TRBV5-1 to TRBJ2-1, with TRBD2 identical over 7 bases. The CDR3 contains 16 residues. Germline V gene lookup returns CDR1 SGHRS and CDR2 YFSETQ. V gave up 4 bases and J gave up 4 bases; unmatched junction bases: 11. CDR3 nucleotide sequence: TGCGCCAGCAGCCCGGCGGCTCAGCGGGGATACAATGAGCAGTTCTTC. This gives the protein CASSPAAQRGYNEQFF.

The chain has TRBV5-1 and TRBJ2-5; D might be TRBD2 (6 bases). The CDR3 sequence is 14 residues long. Trimming pared 4 bases from V and 2 bases from J, leaving 12 bases between. The germline CDR1 and CDR2 sequences are SGHRS and YFSETQ. The CDR3 sequence is CASSPGLLQETQYF. DNA of the CDR3: TGCGCCAGCAGCCCGGGACTGCTTCAAGAGACCCAGTACTTC.

The chain combines TRBV13 with TRBJ2-7; the match to TRBD1 covers 8 bases. This CDR3 is built from 15 residues. After removal of 6 bases from V and 5 bases from J, the junction contained 12 bases not matched to a gene. Germline V gene data show CDR1 as PRHDT and CDR2 as FYEKMQ (reference sequence). CDR3 region: CASSLSGTGADEQYF. For the CDR3, the DNA is TGTGCCAGCAGTTTATCCGGGACAGGAGCAGACGAGCAGTACTTC.

Only a few counts were recorded for this clone. This chain uses TRBV7-2 with TRBJ1-5; no reliable D call. Looked up from germline, CDR1 is SGHTA and CDR2 is FQGNSA. CDR3 size: 17 residues. The V end was cut by 5 bases, the J end by 0 bases, with 17 bases between. DNA for the CDR3: TGTGCCAGCAGCCCTCGCTTTGATCTGAATAGCAATCAGCCCCAGCATTTT. Protein product: CASSPRFDLNSNQPQHF. Full variable domain (rest looked up from reference TRBV7-2 and TRBJ1-5): GAGVSQSPSNKVTEKGKDVELRCDPISGHTALYWYRQSLGQGLEFLIYFQGNSAPDKSGLPSDRFSAERTGGSVSTLTIQRTQQEDSAVYLCASSPRFDLNSNQPQHFGDGTRLSIL.

V gene TRBV7-8 combines with J gene TRBJ2-5; 9 positions match TRBD1. Germline CDR1 reads SGHVS; CDR2 reads FQNEAQ. The CDR3 contains 14 residues. With V trimmed by 6 bases and J by 5 bases, 7 bases remained unmatched. DNA of the CDR3: TGTGCCAGCAGACTACAGGGGGCCGGTGAGACCCAGTACTTC. The encoded protein is CASRLQGAGETQYF.

The V and J genes are TRBV2 and TRBJ2-3; D ambiguous. From germline, CDR1 is SNHLY and CDR2 FYNNEI. Trimming pared 7 bases from V and 0 bases from J, leaving 11 bases between. This CDR3 comprises 14 residues. CDR3 in amino acids: CASTEHLSTDTQYF. In DNA form, the CDR3 reads TGTGCCAGCACCGAACACTTAAGCACAGATACGCAGTATTTT. Full variable domain (missing parts from reference TRBV2 and TRBJ2-3): EPEVTQTPSHQVTQMGQEVILRCVPISNHLYFYWYRQILGQKVEFLVSFYNNEISEKSEIFDDQFSVERPDGSNFTLKIRSTKLEDSAMYFCASTEHLSTDTQYFGPGTRLTVL.

V is TRBV27 and J is TRBJ1-2, with D possibly TRBD1 on 5 matching bases. V lost 0 bases, J lost 2 bases, and 13 bases lay in between. The V gene's germline CDR1 is MNHEY and CDR2 SMNVEV (reference sequence). CDR3 length: 16 residues. CDR3 region: CASSLSGGGFNYGYTF. The CDR3, as DNA: TGTGCCAGCAGTTTATCCGGGGGGGGATTCAACTATGGCTACACCTTC.

This chain uses TRBV6-5 with TRBJ1-2; D gene uncertain. Trimming took 6 bases from V and 6 from J, leaving 8 bases between them. The CDR3 spans 11 residues. Germline CDR1 MNHEY, CDR2 SVGAGI. Written as DNA, the CDR3 is TGTGCCAGCAGCTATGGTGATGGCTACACCTTC. Protein sequence: CASSYGDGYTF.

V is TRBV18 and J is TRBJ2-5, with D possibly TRBD2 on 5 matching bases. Trimming took 3 bases from V and 3 from J, leaving 11 bases between them. CDR3 size: 14 residues. Germline assignment: CDR1 KGHSH and CDR2 LQKENI. The CDR3 here is CASSPSRREETQYF. Here the CDR3 DNA reads TGTGCCAGCTCACCTTCGCGGCGGGAAGAGACCCAGTACTTC.

This clone was observed a few times. This chain joins TRBV6-6 and TRBJ2-3; 8 bases align to TRBD2. CDR1 and CDR2 (germline): MNHNY, SVGAGI (reference sequence). Unmatched junction bases numbered 3, after V lost 6 bases and J lost 1 base. The CDR3 contains 14 residues. The CDR3 nucleotides read TGTGCCAGCAGCCGGGGGGGCGGCACAGATACGCAGTATTTT. It codes for CASSRGGGTDTQYF.

The rearrangement joins TRBV4-1 to TRBJ2-7; the D gene is possibly TRBD2 (5 bases). V lost 1 base and J 1 base, leaving 5 bases between the germline ends. This CDR3 has 13 amino acids. CDR1 and CDR2 (germline): MGHRA, YSYEKL. CDR3 sequence: CASSQAGSYEQYF. CDR3 DNA sequence: TGCGCCAGCAGCCAAGCGGGGTCCTACGAGCAGTACTTC.

V and J are TRBV7-8 and TRBJ2-1; 9 bases line up with TRBD2. Trimming took 5 bases from V and 1 from J; bases not matched to a gene: 15. The CDR3 sequence is 19 residues long. Germline loops: CDR1 SGHVS, CDR2 FQNEAQ. The CDR3 nucleotides are TGTGCCAGCAGCCCTGGGGGCGGGGGGGCCTTTGGGTCCTACAATGAGCAGTTCTTC. Amino acid sequence: CASSPGGGGAFGSYNEQFF.

V usage is TRBV5-6 and J usage is TRBJ2-7; 9 nucleotides agree with TRBD1. V was pared by 1 base and J by 4 bases, with 6 bases of the junction left unmatched. The CDR3 consists of 15 residues. Germline V gene data show CDR1 as SGHDT and CDR2 as YYEEEE. CDR3 in DNA: TGTGCCAGCAGCTTGACCGGACAGGGGATATACGAGCAGTACTTC. Translated, it gives CASSLTGQGIYEQYF.